The 29 T cell receptor beta chains below were found in one sample sequenced in a study of blood T cells in healthy people across ages. It was with a sample-barcoded 5' primer and a J-beta primer mix that a second PCR of about 7 to 12 cycles was run. TCRdb reprocessed the 5' RACE reads with MiXCR, giving one entry per CDR3 protein. The sample holds approximately 1.5 million distinct CDR3 sequences, 30% to 35% seen once. The sample comprised blood. These receptors were obtained from a woman aged 25 to 45 in good health.

This rearrangement joins TRBV5-1 to TRBJ1-2; 7 nucleotides align to TRBD1. CDR1 is SGHRS and CDR2 is YFSETQ in the germline V gene. This CDR3 is built from 14 residues. Trimming took 4 bases from V and 4 from J; bases not matched to a gene: 7. CDR3: CASSTGQACYGYTF. CDR3 coding DNA: TGCGCCAGCAGCACCGGACAGGCCTGCTATGGCTACACCTTC.

V is TRBV20-1 and J is TRBJ2-3; the D gene is possibly TRBD1 (6 bases). Per the germline V gene, CDR1 is DFQATT and CDR2 is SNEGSKA (reference sequence). There are 15 residues in the CDR3. The V gene lost 6 bases and the J gene lost 4 bases, with 20 bases spanning the gap. The CDR3 nucleotides read TGCAGTGCCCCGTTGGCAGGGAACAGGGCAGATACGCAGTATTTT. Translation gives CSAPLAGNRADTQYF.

The sample holds many counts of this clonotype. DNA of the CDR3: TGTGCCAGCAGCCGTGGGACAGGGGGCCGAGAGACCCAGTACTTC. This translates into CASSRGTGGRETQYF. This chain links TRBV7-9 with TRBJ2-5; 12 bases align to TRBD1. There are 15 residues in the CDR3. The J segment lost 4 bases and the V segment lost 5 bases, leaving 5 bases of the junction unmatched. CDR1 SEHNR and CDR2 FQNEAQ come from the germline V gene (reference sequence).

This rearrangement joins TRBV11-2 to TRBJ2-7, with 12 bases identical to TRBD1. CDR3 length equals 15 residues. Trimming removed 6 bases from V and 5 bases from J; junction bases left unmatched: 8. The germline gives CDR1 SGHAT, CDR2 FQNNGV. The chain's CDR3 is CASSIRGQGADEQYF. The CDR3 bases are TGTGCCAGCAGTATTCGGGGACAGGGGGCGGACGAGCAGTACTTC.

This chain joins TRBV27 and TRBJ1-1; possible D gene TRBD1, 6 bases. This CDR3 has 14 amino acids. Germline values: CDR1 MNHEY, CDR2 SMNVEV (reference sequence). V was shortened by 4 bases and J by 4 bases, with 13 bases between the two germline ends. CDR3 in amino acids: CASSWGARVTEAFF. The CDR3 DNA sequence: TGTGCCAGCAGTTGGGGGGCGCGGGTCACTGAAGCTTTCTTT.

This clonotype turned up a few times. The chain uses TRBV3-1 and TRBJ1-6; no clear D. The CDR3 loop spans 13 amino acids. The V end was cut by 0 bases, the J end by 8 bases, with 5 bases between. Per the germline V gene, CDR1 is LGHDT and CDR2 is YNNKEL (reference sequence). The CDR3 region has the DNA TGTGCCAGCAGCCAAGAATCCTATTCACCCCTCCACTTT. It specifies CASSQESYSPLHF.

The rearrangement links TRBV18 to TRBJ1-1, with a tentative D call TRBD1 (5 bases). The CDR3 has 17 residues. CDR1 is KGHSH, CDR2 LQKENI, per germline. V dropped 2 bases and J dropped 5 bases, with 21 bases sitting between them. Here the CDR3 reads CASSPAVQRQGGTEAFF. For the CDR3, the DNA is TGTGCCAGCTCACCAGCGGTACAACGCCAGGGCGGGACTGAAGCTTTCTTT.

The chain has TRBV20-1 and TRBJ2-3; possibly TRBD2 for D (7 bases). This CDR3 spans 11 amino acids. The germline CDR1 and CDR2 sequences are DFQATT and SNEGSKA (reference sequence). The CDR3 here is CGGGGRNTQYF. The CDR3 region has the DNA TGCGGGGGAGGGGGTAGGAATACGCAGTATTTT.

This clonotype was counted ten times or more. The chain links TRBV6-1 to TRBJ2-1; no clear D gene. Trimming stripped 7 bases from V and 2 bases from J, with 9 bases between. The germline CDR1 and CDR2 sequences are MNHNS and SASEGT. The CDR3 is 13 amino acids. CDR3: CASTIDPYNEQFF. CDR3 DNA: TGTGCCAGCACTATCGATCCCTACAATGAGCAGTTCTTC.

V and J are TRBV20-1 and TRBJ2-7; D unresolved. The V and J ends lost 0 bases and 4 bases respectively, with 16 bases between them. The CDR3 has 15 residues. The germline V gene encodes CDR1 DFQATT and CDR2 SNEGSKA (reference sequence). CDR3 sequence reads: CSARDDGVPDYEQYF. DNA of the CDR3: TGCAGTGCTAGAGATGACGGAGTACCGGATTACGAGCAGTACTTC.

The chain combines TRBV10-3 with TRBJ2-3, with 8 bases matching TRBD2. V lost 5 bases, J lost 5 bases, and 15 bases stayed unmatched. This CDR3 spans 17 amino acids. Germline-derived CDR1 and CDR2 are ENHRY and SYGVKD. The CDR3 loop is CAISSAGKRGYVDTQYF. CDR3 in DNA: TGTGCCATCAGTTCAGCCGGCAAGCGGGGGTATGTAGATACGCAGTATTTT.

This clonotype was seen more than once but under ten times. The chain links TRBV28 to TRBJ2-1; D is possibly TRBD1 (6 bases). Germline CDR1 reads MDHEN; CDR2 reads SYDVKM. V was shortened by 7 bases and J by 6 bases, with 13 bases between the two germline ends. This CDR3 contains 13 residues. The CDR3 reads CASKTLGANEQFF. DNA for the CDR3: TGTGCCAGCAAAACCTTGGGGGCCAATGAGCAGTTCTTC.

This clonotype appeared many times. V gene TRBV5-5 combines with J gene TRBJ2-1; weak D call: TRBD1 (6 bases). V dropped 4 bases and J dropped 4 bases, with 15 bases sitting between them. CDR1 is SGHKS and CDR2 is YYEKEE in the germline V gene (reference sequence). CDR3 length equals 15 residues. CDR3 loop: CASSPGLRGYNEQFF. The CDR3 bases are TGTGCCAGCAGCCCCGGTCTTAGGGGGTACAATGAGCAGTTCTTC.

This clonotype was picked up a small number of times. The chain recombines TRBV5-1 with TRBJ2-5, with a possible D match to TRBD1 (6 bases). The CDR3 consists of 15 residues. Germline CDR1 is SGHRS and CDR2 is YFSETQ. Trimming took off 1 base at V and 4 bases at J, with 14 bases between the two ends. CDR3 residues: CASSLQKQGRETQYF. For the CDR3, the DNA is TGCGCCAGCAGCTTGCAAAAACAGGGTAGAGAGACCCAGTACTTC.

In the case of this clonotype: A much larger clone differs by one base, so this may be a read error. The chain uses TRBV3-1 and TRBJ2-1, with 10 nucleotides matching TRBD1. Germline V gene lookup returns CDR1 LGHDT and CDR2 YNNKEL (reference sequence). This CDR3 has 15 amino acids. CDR3 nucleotides: TGTGCCAGCAGCCAAGGGACAGGGGGTTGGAATGGGCAGTTCTTC. Translation gives CASSQGTGGWNGQFF.

Turning to this clonotype: Germline is not matched at one junction end, which may reflect a read error. The chain carries TRBV4-2 and TRBJ2-1; D may be TRBD1 or TRBD2 (6 bases each). The CDR3 extends over 11 amino acids. Germline V gene lookup returns CDR1 LGHNA and CDR2 YNFKEQ. This CDR3 is CASSEDRRRVF. The CDR3 DNA sequence: TGTGCCAGCAGCGAAGACAGGAGGAGGGTCTTC.

On this clonotype: Mismatch with germline at one junction end may stem from a read error. V gene TRBV27 combines with J gene TRBJ2-2, with a possible D match to TRBD1 (6 bases). The germline V gene has CDR1 MNHEY and CDR2 SMNVEV (reference sequence). The CDR3 is made up of 14 amino acids. CDR3 protein: CASGLQGSVGELFF. CDR3 bases: TGTGCCAGCGGTTTACAGGGTTCGGTCGGGGAGCTGTTTTTT.

J is TRBJ2-3 and V is TRBV7-3; D is ambiguous. The CDR3 has 19 amino acids. CDR1 SGHTA and CDR2 FQGTGA come from the germline V gene. V lost 1 base to trimming and J lost 6 bases, with 26 bases between them. CDR3 coding DNA: TGTGCCAGCAGCTTAAATCTACCCTCCGCGTATCGCCTGGGGGATACGCAGTATTTT. Translation: CASSLNLPSAYRLGDTQYF.

The V and J genes are TRBV5-1 and TRBJ2-2; perhaps D is TRBD1 or TRBD2 (5 bases each). Trimming pared 0 bases from V and 6 bases from J, leaving 21 bases between. The V gene's germline CDR1 is SGHRS and CDR2 YFSETQ. The CDR3 runs to 18 residues. The CDR3 nucleotides are TGCGCCAGCAGCTTGGGAAAGAGTGGGGACGGGTATCCCGGGGAGCTGTTTTTT. Encoded protein: CASSLGKSGDGYPGELFF.

This rearrangement joins TRBV20-1 to TRBJ1-4, with 10 bases fitting TRBD1. Germline values: CDR1 DFQATT, CDR2 SNEGSKA (reference sequence). The CDR3 loop spans 14 amino acids. V gave up 6 bases and J gave up 7 bases; unmatched junction bases: 8. The chain's CDR3 is CSADGTGDGEKLFF. The CDR3, as DNA: TGCAGTGCGGACGGGACAGGGGATGGTGAAAAACTGTTTTTT.

In its sample, this clonotype was seen once. V usage is TRBV7-2 and J usage is TRBJ1-1; possibly TRBD1 for D (5 bases). Trimming removed 1 base from V and 6 bases from J, with 15 bases in between. The germline CDR1 and CDR2 sequences are SGHTA and FQGNSA. The CDR3 consists of 15 residues. CDR3 sequence (DNA): TGTGCCAGCAGCTTAGTGTCAGGACAAGTCGCTGAAGCTTTCTTT. Its translation: CASSLVSGQVAEAFF.

The chain employs TRBV6-1 and TRBJ2-2, with D maybe TRBD2 (5 bases). Per germline, CDR1 MNHNS and CDR2 SASEGT. Trimming took off 8 bases at V and 2 bases at J, with 12 bases between the two ends. The CDR3 runs 14 residues. The CDR3 bases are TGTGCCAGCCGGGGTTCTCTCAACACCGGGGAGCTGTTTTTT. Translated, it gives CASRGSLNTGELFF.

This clonotype was counted once. DNA for the CDR3: TGTGCCAGCAGTTATATTAGTAGGGACTCTCGTTACGAGCAGTACTTC. Translating it yields CASSYISRDSRYEQYF. This sequence joins TRBV6-2 or TRBV6-3 and TRBJ2-7; a possible D gene is TRBD2 (6 bases). This CDR3 spans 16 amino acids. The V gene lost 3 bases and the J gene lost 4 bases, with 19 bases spanning the gap. Germline V CDR1 and CDR2: MNHEY, SVGEGT.

There are a few counts of this clonotype. The genes are TRBV6-5 and TRBJ2-3; D perhaps matches TRBD1 (6 bases). The CDR3 runs to 17 residues. With 2 bases removed from V and 7 bases from J, the gap between germline ends came to 22 bases. CDR1 is MNHEY and CDR2 is SVGAGI in the germline V gene. In DNA, the CDR3 is TGTGCCAGCAGTTACCGTCCGACTTATGGACAGCTCAATACGCAGTATTTT. Its protein is CASSYRPTYGQLNTQYF.

The V call is TRBV3-1, the J call TRBJ2-1, with 8 bases matching TRBD2. Trimming removed 4 bases from V and 9 bases from J; junction bases left unmatched: 8. There are 14 residues in the CDR3. Germline assignment: CDR1 LGHDT and CDR2 YNNKEL (reference sequence). CDR3 sequence: CASSPGLERAEQFF. The CDR3 DNA is TGTGCCAGCAGCCCGGGACTAGAGCGGGCTGAGCAGTTCTTC.

This clonotype was detected ten times or more. This chain connects TRBV29-1 to TRBJ2-1, with a weak D call TRBD1 (6 bases). The germline V gene encodes CDR1 SQVTM and CDR2 ANQGSEA. The CDR3 is 15 residues long. Trimming left V 4 bases short and J 0 bases short, with 13 bases between. The DNA for the CDR3 is TGCAGCGTTGCGGGACACCTAAGCTCCTACAATGAGCAGTTCTTC. Protein: CSVAGHLSSYNEQFF.

About this clonotype: Compared with germline, one end of the junction differs, possibly owing to a read error. This chain uses TRBV12-3 or TRBV12-4 with TRBJ2-3, with D unresolved. The CDR3 extends over 13 amino acids. Here the CDR3 DNA reads TGTGCCCGCAGTTTCGAGGGCACAGATACGCAGTATTTT. Protein: CARSFEGTDTQYF.

This clonotype was observed many times. The genes are TRBV7-9 and TRBJ2-5; the D gene is possibly TRBD2 (6 bases). Germline V gene sequence: CDR1 SEHNR, CDR2 FQNEAQ (reference sequence). The CDR3 consists of 14 residues. V gave up 3 bases and J gave up 4 bases, with 12 bases separating them. The CDR3 loop is CASSFRVGGETQYF. The CDR3 region has the DNA TGTGCCAGCAGCTTTCGAGTGGGGGGAGAGACCCAGTACTTC.

This chain connects TRBV2 to TRBJ2-2; tentatively, D is TRBD1 (7 bases). Trimming removed 7 bases at V and 0 bases at J, with 21 bases between. The CDR3 has 18 residues. CDR1 is SNHLY and CDR2 is FYNNEI in the germline V gene. The CDR3 is CASKRTGGTPTNTGELFF. In DNA form, the CDR3 reads TGTGCCAGCAAACGGACAGGCGGGACACCTACGAACACCGGGGAGCTGTTTTTT.